This T cell receptor beta chain stems from a study (dated by TCRdb to the early 2010s). The run used an Illumina Genome Analyzer IIx. In-frame beta chains were kept once TCRdb had trimmed the public reads at Q25 with fastp and called clones with MiXCR. Rows merge per CDR3 protein into single entries with the most common DNA and genes. In all, the sample holds 6,500 to 7,500 distinct CDR3 sequences, and 32% of those were seen once. The ten top clones hold 22% of the sample. CDR3 length: 14 amino acids, cysteine to phenylalanine. Only CDR3 DNA remains: 42 bases, in frame from the first base. The germline V gene supplies CDR1 SGHDN and CDR2 FVKESK. Relative to germline, V is missing 0 bases and J is missing 5 bases, with 1 base of the junction outside any gene match. Details on this clonotype: This clone's antigen is unknown. No base quality values were provided; no much bigger clone lies one nucleotide off.

This sequence originates from a human donor. The sequencing sample was made of blood. The chain links TRBV14 with TRBJ2-3; TRBD2 agrees with 8 junctional bases. The DNA sequence is TGTGCCAGCAGCCAAGACCTAGCGGGAGATACGCAGTATTTT. This sequence encodes CASSQDLAGDTQYF.